What follows is one TCR beta chain and its context. Its specificity is not known. The CDR3 consists of 15 residues. Trimming removed 2 bases from V and 10 bases from J, with 21 bases in between. Germline values: CDR1 SGHNT, CDR2 YYREEE (reference sequence). The data were obtained in a study of cytomegalovirus exposure and HLA in healthy donors. Study in general: Within an early data release were around 87 million unique TCRs drawn from HLA-typed donors. General study findings and limits: In a later analysis, parvovirus B19, influenza, CMV and Epstein-Barr virus appeared linked to several top co-occurrence clusters. Available immune exposure information was restricted to CMV serostatus only.

The PCR had 60 Vbeta and 13 Jbeta primers. TCRdb's copy holds only in-frame clones and misses some; the assay was immunoSEQ multiplex PCR. The repertoire holds just over 80,000 clones, with 60% to 85% as singletons. The donors were healthy bone marrow donors. Sample: PBMCs. The J gene is TRBJ1-1, the V gene TRBV5-4, with D possibly being TRBD1 (6 bases). The TCR sequence derives from a man aged 18-30 years in good health and CMV-seropositive. CDR3 DNA: TGTGCCAGCAGCTTTCTACCCGGGACACCACACGGAGCTTTCTTT. Protein: CASSFLPGTPHGAFF.